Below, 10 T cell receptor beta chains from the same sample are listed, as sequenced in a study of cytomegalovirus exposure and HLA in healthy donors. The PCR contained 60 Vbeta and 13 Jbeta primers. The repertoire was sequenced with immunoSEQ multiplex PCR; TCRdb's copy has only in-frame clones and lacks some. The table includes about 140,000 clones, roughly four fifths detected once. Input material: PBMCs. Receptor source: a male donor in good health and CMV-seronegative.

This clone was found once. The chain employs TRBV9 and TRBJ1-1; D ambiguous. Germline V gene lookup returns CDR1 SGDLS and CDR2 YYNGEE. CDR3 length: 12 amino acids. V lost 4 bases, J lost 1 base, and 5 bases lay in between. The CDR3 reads CASSSGNTEAFF. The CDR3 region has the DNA TGTGCCAGCAGCTCGGGGAACACTGAAGCTTTCTTT.

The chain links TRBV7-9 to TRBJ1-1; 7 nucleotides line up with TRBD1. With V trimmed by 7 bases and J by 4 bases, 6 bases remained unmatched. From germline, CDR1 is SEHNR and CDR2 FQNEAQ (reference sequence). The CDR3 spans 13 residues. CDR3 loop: CASTRQGGTEAFF. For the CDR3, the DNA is TGTGCCAGCACCAGACAGGGCGGCACTGAAGCTTTCTTT.

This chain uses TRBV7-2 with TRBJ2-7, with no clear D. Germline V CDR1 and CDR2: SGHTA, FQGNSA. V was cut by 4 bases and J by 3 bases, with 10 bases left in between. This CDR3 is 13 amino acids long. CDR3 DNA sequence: TGTGCCAGCAGCTACTTGACAAACTACGAGCAGTACTTC. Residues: CASSYLTNYEQYF.

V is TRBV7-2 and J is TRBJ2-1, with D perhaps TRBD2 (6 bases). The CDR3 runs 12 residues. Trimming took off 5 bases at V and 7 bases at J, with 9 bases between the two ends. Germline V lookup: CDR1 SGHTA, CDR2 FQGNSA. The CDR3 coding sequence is TGTGCCAGCAGCCTGGGACTTAATGAGCAGTTCTTC. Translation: CASSLGLNEQFF. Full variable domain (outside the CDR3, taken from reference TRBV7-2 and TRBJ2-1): GAGVSQSPSNKVTEKGKDVELRCDPISGHTALYWYRQSLGQGLEFLIYFQGNSAPDKSGLPSDRFSAERTGGSVSTLTIQRTQQEDSAVYLCASSLGLNEQFFGPGTRLTVL.

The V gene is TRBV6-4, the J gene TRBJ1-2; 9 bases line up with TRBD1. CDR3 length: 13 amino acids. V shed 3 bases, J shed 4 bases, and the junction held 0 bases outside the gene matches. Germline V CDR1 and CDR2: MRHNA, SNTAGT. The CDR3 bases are TGTGCCAGCAGTGAGACAGGGGGCTATGGCTACACCTTC. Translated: CASSETGGYGYTF.

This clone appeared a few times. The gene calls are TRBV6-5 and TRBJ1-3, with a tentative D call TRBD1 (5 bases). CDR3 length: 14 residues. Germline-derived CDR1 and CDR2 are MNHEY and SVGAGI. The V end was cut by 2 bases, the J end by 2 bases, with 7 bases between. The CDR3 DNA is TGTGCCAGCAGTTACGGGGGGACTGGAAACACCATATATTTT. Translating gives CASSYGGTGNTIYF.

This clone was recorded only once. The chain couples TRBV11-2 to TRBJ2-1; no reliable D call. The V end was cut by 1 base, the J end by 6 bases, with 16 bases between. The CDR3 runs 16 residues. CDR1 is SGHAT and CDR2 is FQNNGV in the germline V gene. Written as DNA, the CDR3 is TGTGCCAGCAGCTTAGCGGCGGCTCCCCTAACCAATGAGCAGTTCTTC. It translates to CASSLAAAPLTNEQFF. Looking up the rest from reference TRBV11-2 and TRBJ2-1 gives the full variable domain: EAGVAQSPRYKIIEKRQSVAFWCNPISGHATLYWYQQILGQGPKLLIQFQNNGVVDDSQLPKDRFSAERLKGVDSTLKIQPAKLEDSAVYLCASSLAAAPLTNEQFFGPGTRLTVL.

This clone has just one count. The DNA for the CDR3 is TGTGCCAGCAGCGCTACCCCGATCTACAATGAGCAGTTCTTC. It encodes CASSATPIYNEQFF. The V gene is TRBV7-7, the J gene TRBJ2-1; D is ambiguous. The V and J ends lost 5 bases and 3 bases respectively, with 11 bases between them. The CDR3 has 14 residues. Germline V gene sequence: CDR1 SSHAT, CDR2 FNYEAQ (reference sequence).

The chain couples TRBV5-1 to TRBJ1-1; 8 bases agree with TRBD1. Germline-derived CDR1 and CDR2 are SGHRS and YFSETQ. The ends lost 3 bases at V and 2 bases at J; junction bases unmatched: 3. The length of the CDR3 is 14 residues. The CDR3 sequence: CASSSQGANTEAFF. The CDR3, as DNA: TGCGCCAGCAGCTCGCAGGGGGCAAACACTGAAGCTTTCTTT.

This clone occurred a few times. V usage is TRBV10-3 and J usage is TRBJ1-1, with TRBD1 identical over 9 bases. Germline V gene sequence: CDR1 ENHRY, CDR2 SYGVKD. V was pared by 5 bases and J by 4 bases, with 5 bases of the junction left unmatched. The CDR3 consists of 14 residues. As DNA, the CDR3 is TGTGCCATCAGTCTGGACAGGGGCGGCACTGAAGCTTTCTTT. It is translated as CAISLDRGGTEAFF.